This entry is about one TCR beta chain. As yet, its antigen is unknown. Once RNA had been extracted, it was reverse transcribed into cDNA to act as the sequencing template. Sequencing was performed with immunoSEQ multiplex PCR; in TCRdb, only in-frame clones are kept and a portion is missing. The sample lists 110,000 or so clones; approximately 51% were seen once. The entry originates in a study of CD8+ T cells in alopecia areata. As for the study in general: Treatment with tofacitinib (6 to 18 months) was followed by 6 months off drug.

Specified treatment: oral pan-JAK inhibitor, 5-10 mg twice daily. After removal of 8 bases from V and 4 bases from J, the junction contained 8 bases not matched to a gene. There are 13 residues in the CDR3. Germline assignment: CDR1 SQVTM and CDR2 ANQGSEA. General study results and limits: An increase in clonality over normal scalp was evident in lesional scalp, especially alopecia totalis/universalis.

This sample comprised CD4+ T cells sorted from blood, obtained at week 24, from a patient treated with tofacitinib. The clonotype originates from a human donor with alopecia areata. The chain uses TRBV29-1 and TRBJ2-5; 9 bases fit TRBD2. The chain's CDR3 is CSYLAGVTETQYF. The CDR3 coding sequence is TGCAGCTATTTAGCGGGGGTCACAGAGACCCAGTACTTC.